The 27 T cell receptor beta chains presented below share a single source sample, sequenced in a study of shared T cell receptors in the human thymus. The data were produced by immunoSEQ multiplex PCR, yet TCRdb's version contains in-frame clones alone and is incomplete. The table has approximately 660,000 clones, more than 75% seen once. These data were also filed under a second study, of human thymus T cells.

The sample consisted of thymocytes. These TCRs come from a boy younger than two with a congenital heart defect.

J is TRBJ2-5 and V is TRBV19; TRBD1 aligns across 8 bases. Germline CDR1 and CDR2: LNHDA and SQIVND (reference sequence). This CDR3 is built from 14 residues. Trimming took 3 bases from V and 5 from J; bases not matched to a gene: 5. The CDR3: CASSIGDRGETQYF. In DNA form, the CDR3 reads TGTGCCAGTAGTATCGGTGACAGGGGCGAGACCCAGTACTTC.

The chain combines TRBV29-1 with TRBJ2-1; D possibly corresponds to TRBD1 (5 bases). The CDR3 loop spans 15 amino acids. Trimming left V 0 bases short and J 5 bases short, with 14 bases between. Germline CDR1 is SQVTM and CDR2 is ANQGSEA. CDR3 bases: TGCAGCGTTGAAGATAGGGGTTCTGTCGACAATGAGCAGTTCTTC. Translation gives CSVEDRGSVDNEQFF.

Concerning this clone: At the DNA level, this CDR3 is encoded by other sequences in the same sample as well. The CDR3 loop is CACVSDRPRGYTF. The CDR3 nucleotides are TGTGCCTGCGTGTCGGACAGGCCGAGGGGCTACACCTTC. The genes are TRBV30 and TRBJ1-2, with 7 bases that match TRBD1. CDR3 size: 13 residues. Trimming at V came to 6 bases and at J to 8 bases, leaving 12 bases not matched to a gene. Germline CDR1 is GTSNPN and CDR2 is SVGIG (reference sequence).

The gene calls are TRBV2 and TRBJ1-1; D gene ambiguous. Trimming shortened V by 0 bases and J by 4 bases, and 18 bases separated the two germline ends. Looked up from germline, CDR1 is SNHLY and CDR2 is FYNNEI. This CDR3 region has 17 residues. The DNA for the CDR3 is TGTGCCAGCAGTGAAGCAACAGTCCTCCGGGGTAGCACTGAAGCTTTCTTT. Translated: CASSEATVLRGSTEAFF.

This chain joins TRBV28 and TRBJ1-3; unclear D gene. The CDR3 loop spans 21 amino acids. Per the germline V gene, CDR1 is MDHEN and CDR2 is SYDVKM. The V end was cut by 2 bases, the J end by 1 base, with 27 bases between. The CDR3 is CASSLTWVGPHPGRSGNTIYF. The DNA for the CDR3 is TGTGCCAGCAGTTTAACCTGGGTGGGCCCCCACCCCGGCCGGTCTGGAAACACCATATATTTT.

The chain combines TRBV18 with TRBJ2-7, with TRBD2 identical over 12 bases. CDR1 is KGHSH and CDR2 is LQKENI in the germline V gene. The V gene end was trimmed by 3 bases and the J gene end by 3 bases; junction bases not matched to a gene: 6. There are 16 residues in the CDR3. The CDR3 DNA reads TGTGCCAGCTCACCGACTAGCGGGAGCCGCTACTACGAGCAGTACTTC. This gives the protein CASSPTSGSRYYEQYF.

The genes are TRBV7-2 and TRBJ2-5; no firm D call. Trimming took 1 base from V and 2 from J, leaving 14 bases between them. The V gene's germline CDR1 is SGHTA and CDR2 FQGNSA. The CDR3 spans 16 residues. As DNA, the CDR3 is TGTGCCAGCAGCTTAGGTCTCCAGGTAACGCAAGAGACCCAGTACTTC. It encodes CASSLGLQVTQETQYF. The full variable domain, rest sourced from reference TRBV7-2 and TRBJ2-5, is GAGVSQSPSNKVTEKGKDVELRCDPISGHTALYWYRQSLGQGLEFLIYFQGNSAPDKSGLPSDRFSAERTGGSVSTLTIQRTQQEDSAVYLCASSLGLQVTQETQYFGPGTRLLVL.

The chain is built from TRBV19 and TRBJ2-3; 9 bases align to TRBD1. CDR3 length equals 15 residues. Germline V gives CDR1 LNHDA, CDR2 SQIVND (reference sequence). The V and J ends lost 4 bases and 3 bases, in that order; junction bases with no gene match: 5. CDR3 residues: CASSTLGQGTDTQYF. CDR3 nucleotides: TGTGCCAGTAGTACTCTGGGACAGGGAACAGATACGCAGTATTTT. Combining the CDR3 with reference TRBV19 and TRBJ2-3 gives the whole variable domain DGGITQSPKYLFRKEGQNVTLSCEQNLNHDAMYWYRQDPGQGLRLIYYSQIVNDFQKGDIAEGYSVSREKKESFPLTVTSAQKNPTAFYLCASSTLGQGTDTQYFGPGTRLTVL.

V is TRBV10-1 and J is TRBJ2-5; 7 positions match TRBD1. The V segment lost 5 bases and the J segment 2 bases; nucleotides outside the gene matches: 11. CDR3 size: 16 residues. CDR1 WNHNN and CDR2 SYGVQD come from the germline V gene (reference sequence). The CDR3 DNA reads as TGCGCCAGCAGTCAGACCACAGGGGACGGGCAAGAGACCCAGTACTTC. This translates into CASSQTTGDGQETQYF.

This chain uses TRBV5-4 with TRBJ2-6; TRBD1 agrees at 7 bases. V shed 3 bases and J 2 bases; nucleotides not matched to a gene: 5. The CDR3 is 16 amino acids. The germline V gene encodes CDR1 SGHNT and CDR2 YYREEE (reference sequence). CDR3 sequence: CASSSPTGAGANVLTF. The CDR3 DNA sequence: TGTGCCAGCAGCTCCCCTACAGGGGCTGGGGCCAACGTCCTGACTTTC. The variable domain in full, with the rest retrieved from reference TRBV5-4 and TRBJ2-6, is ETGVTQSPTHLIKTRGQQVTLRCSSQSGHNTVSWYQQALGQGPQFIFQYYREEENGRGNFPPRFSGLQFPNYSSELNVNALELDDSALYLCASSSPTGAGANVLTFGAGSRLTVL.

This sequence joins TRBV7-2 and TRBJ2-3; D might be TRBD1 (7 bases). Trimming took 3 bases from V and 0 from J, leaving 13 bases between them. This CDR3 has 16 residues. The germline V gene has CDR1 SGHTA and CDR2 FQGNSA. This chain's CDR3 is CASSFTTGTSTDTQYF. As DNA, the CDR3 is TGTGCCAGCAGCTTCACGACAGGGACTAGCACAGATACGCAGTATTTT. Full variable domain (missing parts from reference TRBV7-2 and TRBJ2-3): GAGVSQSPSNKVTEKGKDVELRCDPISGHTALYWYRQSLGQGLEFLIYFQGNSAPDKSGLPSDRFSAERTGGSVSTLTIQRTQQEDSAVYLCASSFTTGTSTDTQYFGPGTRLTVL.

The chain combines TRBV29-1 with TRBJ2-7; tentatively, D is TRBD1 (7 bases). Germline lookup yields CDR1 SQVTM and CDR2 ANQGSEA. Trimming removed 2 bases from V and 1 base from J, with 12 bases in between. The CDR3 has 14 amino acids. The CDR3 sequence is CSVEWQGGSYEQYF. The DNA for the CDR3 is TGCAGCGTTGAATGGCAGGGGGGTTCCTACGAGCAGTACTTC.

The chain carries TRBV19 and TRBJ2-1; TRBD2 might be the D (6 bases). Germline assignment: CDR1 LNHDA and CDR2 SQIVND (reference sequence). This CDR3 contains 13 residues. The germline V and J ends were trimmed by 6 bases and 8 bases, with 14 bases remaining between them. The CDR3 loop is CASSTDGSYEQFF. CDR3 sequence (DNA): TGTGCCAGTAGCACTGACGGGAGCTATGAGCAGTTCTTC.

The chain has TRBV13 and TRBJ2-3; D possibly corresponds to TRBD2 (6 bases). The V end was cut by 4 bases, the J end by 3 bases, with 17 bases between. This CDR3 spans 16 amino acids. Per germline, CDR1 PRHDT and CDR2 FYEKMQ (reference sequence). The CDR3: CASSSRGAGRTDTQYF. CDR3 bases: TGTGCCAGCAGCTCAAGGGGTGCGGGAAGGACAGATACGCAGTATTTT. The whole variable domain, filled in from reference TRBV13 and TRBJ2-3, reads AAGVIQSPRHLIKEKRETATLKCYPIPRHDTVYWYQQGPGQDPQFLISFYEKMQSDKGSIPDRFSAQQFSDYHSELNMSSLELGDSALYFCASSSRGAGRTDTQYFGPGTRLTVL.

The CDR3 loop is CASGLWGHRTGGFIYEQYF. CDR3 nucleotides: TGTGCTAGTGGTTTGTGGGGCCACCGGACAGGGGGCTTCATCTACGAGCAGTACTTC. V usage is TRBV12-5 and J usage is TRBJ2-7, with 11 nucleotides matching TRBD1. This CDR3 has 19 residues. Germline V gives CDR1 LGHNT, CDR2 FRNRAP. V was clipped by 2 bases and J by 3 bases; unmatched bases: 15. The variable domain in full, completed from reference TRBV12-5 and TRBJ2-7, reads DARVTQTPRHKVTEMGQEVTMRCQPILGHNTVFWYRQTMMQGLELLAYFRNRAPLDDSGMPKDRFSAEMPDATLATLKIQPSEPRDSAVYFCASGLWGHRTGGFIYEQYFGPGTRLTVT.

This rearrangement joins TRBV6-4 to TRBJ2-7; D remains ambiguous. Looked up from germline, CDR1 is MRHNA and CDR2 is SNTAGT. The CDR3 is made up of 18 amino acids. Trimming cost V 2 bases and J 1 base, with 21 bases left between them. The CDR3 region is CASSDPKAVPRGSYEQYF. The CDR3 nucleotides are TGTGCCAGCAGTGACCCGAAGGCTGTGCCCCGCGGATCCTACGAGCAGTACTTC.

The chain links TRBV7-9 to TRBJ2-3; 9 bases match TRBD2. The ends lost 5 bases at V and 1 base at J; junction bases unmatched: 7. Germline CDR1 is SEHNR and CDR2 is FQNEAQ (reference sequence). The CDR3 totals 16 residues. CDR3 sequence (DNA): TGTGCCAGCAGCCGGGGGCGGGAGGGCGGCACAGATACGCAGTATTTT. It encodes CASSRGREGGTDTQYF.

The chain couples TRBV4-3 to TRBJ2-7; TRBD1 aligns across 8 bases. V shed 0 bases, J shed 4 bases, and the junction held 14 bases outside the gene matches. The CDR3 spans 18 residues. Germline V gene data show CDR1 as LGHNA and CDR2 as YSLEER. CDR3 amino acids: CASSQEIRTGFTNYEQYF. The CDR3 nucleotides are TGCGCCAGCAGCCAAGAGATCAGGACAGGGTTCACTAATTACGAGCAGTACTTC.

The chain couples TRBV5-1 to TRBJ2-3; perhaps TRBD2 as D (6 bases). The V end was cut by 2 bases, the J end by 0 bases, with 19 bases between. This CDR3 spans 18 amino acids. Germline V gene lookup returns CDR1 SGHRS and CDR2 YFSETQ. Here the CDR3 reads CASSFAPSGGISTDTQYF. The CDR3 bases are TGCGCCAGCAGCTTCGCACCTAGTGGGGGGATTAGCACAGATACGCAGTATTTT.

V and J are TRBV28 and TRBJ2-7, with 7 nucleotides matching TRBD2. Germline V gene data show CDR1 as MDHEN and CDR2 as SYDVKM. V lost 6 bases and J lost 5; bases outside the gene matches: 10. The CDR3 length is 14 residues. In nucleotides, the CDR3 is TGTGCCAGCAGCTCCCGACTAGCTCGGAACGAGCAGTACTTC. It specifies CASSSRLARNEQYF.

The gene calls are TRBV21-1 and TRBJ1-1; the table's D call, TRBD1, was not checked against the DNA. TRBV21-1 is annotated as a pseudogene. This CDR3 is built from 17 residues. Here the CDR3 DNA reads TGTGCCAGCAGCAAAGACACCAAACCCAGGGGGAACACTGAAGCTTTCTTT. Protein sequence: CASSKDTKPRGNTEAFF.

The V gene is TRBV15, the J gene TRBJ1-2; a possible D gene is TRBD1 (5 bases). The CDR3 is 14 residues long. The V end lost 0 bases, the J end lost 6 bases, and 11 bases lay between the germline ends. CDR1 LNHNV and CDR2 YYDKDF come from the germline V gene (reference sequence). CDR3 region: CATSREPGRNGYTF. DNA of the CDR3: TGTGCCACCAGCAGAGAGCCAGGGCGGAATGGCTACACCTTC.

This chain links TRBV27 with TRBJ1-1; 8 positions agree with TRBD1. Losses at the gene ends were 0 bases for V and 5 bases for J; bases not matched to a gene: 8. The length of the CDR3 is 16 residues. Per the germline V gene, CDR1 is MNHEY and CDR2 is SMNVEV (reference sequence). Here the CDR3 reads CASSLSARGRGTEAFF. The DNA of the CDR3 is TGTGCCAGCAGTTTATCGGCCAGGGGGCGAGGAACTGAAGCTTTCTTT.

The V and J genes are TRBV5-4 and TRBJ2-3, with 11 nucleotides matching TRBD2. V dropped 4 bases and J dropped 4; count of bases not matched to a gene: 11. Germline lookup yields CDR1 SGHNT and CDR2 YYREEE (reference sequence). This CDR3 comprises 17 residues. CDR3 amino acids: CASSPGLADPEADTQYF. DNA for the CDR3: TGTGCCAGCAGCCCGGGACTAGCGGATCCAGAGGCAGATACGCAGTATTTT.

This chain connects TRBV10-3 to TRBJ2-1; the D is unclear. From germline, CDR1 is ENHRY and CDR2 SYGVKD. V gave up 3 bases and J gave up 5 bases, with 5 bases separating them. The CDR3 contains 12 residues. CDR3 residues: CAISEPNNEQFF. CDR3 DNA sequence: TGTGCCATCAGTGAACCTAACAATGAGCAGTTCTTC.

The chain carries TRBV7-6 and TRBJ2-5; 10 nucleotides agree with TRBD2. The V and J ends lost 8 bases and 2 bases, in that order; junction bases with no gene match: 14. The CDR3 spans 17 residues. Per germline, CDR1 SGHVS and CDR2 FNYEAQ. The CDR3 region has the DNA TGTGCCAGCCAGGTCGGACTAGCGGCCTGGGGGCAAGAGACCCAGTACTTC. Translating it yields CASQVGLAAWGQETQYF.

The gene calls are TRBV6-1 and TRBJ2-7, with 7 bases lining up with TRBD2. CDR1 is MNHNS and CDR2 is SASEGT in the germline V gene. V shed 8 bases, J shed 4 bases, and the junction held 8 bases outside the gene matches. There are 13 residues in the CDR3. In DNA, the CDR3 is TGTGCCAGCGGGGAGGGGCTAATGTACGAGCAGTACTTC. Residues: CASGEGLMYEQYF.